This TCR beta chain came from a study of T cell repertoires in cytomegalovirus infection. Only a few counts were recorded for this clonotype. The CDR3 has 14 residues. CDR1 and CDR2 (germline): SGHVT, SQSDAQ. Trimming stripped 5 bases from V and 7 bases from J, with 12 bases between. TCRdb fed the reads into MiXCR, producing one record per CDR3 protein. Here the sample spans a few hundred thousand distinct CDR3 sequences, approximately 9.5% being singletons. Sequenced input: PBMCs. This sequence joins TRBV7-4 and TRBJ1-6; D gene ambiguous. The TCR originated in a human donor in good health (CMV status not recorded). Some clones in this sample may be carry-over from other donors' samples. In nucleotides, the CDR3 is TGTGCCAGCAGCCCCCAGGCAGAAAATTCACCCCTCCACTTT. Protein sequence: CASSPQAENSPLHF.